This T cell receptor (beta chain) is drawn from a study of shared clonotypes between healthy human individuals. Study context: Per donor, three plates held CD4 naive cells, three held CD4 memory, two held CD8 naive and one held CD8 memory.

This CDR3 has 16 residues. Germline V CDR1 and CDR2: SGHDN, FVKESK. V was shortened by 4 bases and J by 5 bases, with 20 bases between the two germline ends. Only in-frame clones appear in the TCRdb table, and some are missing; sequencing was by immunoSEQ multiplex PCR. The sample records millions of clones, over 85% being singletons. Study-wide findings and caveats: The diversity represented, both genetic and in exposure history, was limited by few donors.

Notes on this clone: Its antigen is currently unknown.

V gene TRBV14 combines with J gene TRBJ2-5; tentative D call: TRBD2 (6 bases). This receptor was taken from a man aged 18 to 30 in good health. Some clones in this sample may be carry-over from other donors' samples. The sequenced material came from naive CD4+ T cells from PBMCs. The subset is: CD45RA+ positively selected. CDR3 region: CASSLGPGGGWETQYF. The CDR3 nucleotides read TGTGCCAGCAGCCTCGGCCCTGGGGGAGGATGGGAGACCCAGTACTTC.